This T cell receptor (beta chain) was sequenced for a study of control samples from healthy donors and cancer patients. The method was immunoSEQ multiplex PCR; TCRdb's version includes in-frame clones alone and lacks a portion of them. This table holds some 82,000 clones, around 83% found once. The clonotype was recovered from a man in his sixties with head and neck cancer. Specimen: PBMCs.

CDR3 sequence (DNA): TGTGCCAGCAGCTCGCCGGGGGTGATCGCTGAAGCTTTCTTT. Translated: CASSSPGVIAEAFF. The chain couples TRBV5-4 to TRBJ1-1; weak D call: TRBD1 (5 bases). The length of the CDR3 is 14 residues. V lost 3 bases and J lost 6, with 15 bases in between. Germline loops: CDR1 SGHNT, CDR2 YYREEE (reference sequence). The whole variable domain, filled in from reference TRBV5-4 and TRBJ1-1, reads ETGVTQSPTHLIKTRGQQVTLRCSSQSGHNTVSWYQQALGQGPQFIFQYYREEENGRGNFPPRFSGLQFPNYSSELNVNALELDDSALYLCASSSPGVIAEAFFGQGTRLTVV.